The 17 T cell receptor beta chains listed next were all sequenced from one sample in a study of blood T cell repertoires in COVID-19 (TCRdb year 2020). Libraries were built with the immunoSEQ multiplex PCR assay. The immuneACCESS repertoire file appears here via TCRdb, limited to in-frame rearrangements. These files lack a portion of the clones; in checked studies, under half of the deficit traces to unresolved V genes, and the cause of the others is not known. The sample profile shows around 180,000 clones; 81% of them were found once. Of the sample, around 12% is held by the ten largest clones. Sequenced input: peripheral blood. The receptors were sampled from a woman older than 75 with COVID-19, enrolled during active disease.

This clone was observed a handful of times. This rearrangement joins TRBV18 to TRBJ1-1; 8 bases fit TRBD1. The CDR3 consists of 15 residues. Trimming removed 4 bases from V and 3 bases from J; junction bases left unmatched: 7. Germline V CDR1 and CDR2: KGHSH, LQKENI. The CDR3 is CASSLGTGGDTEAFF. The CDR3 DNA is TGTGCCAGCTCACTTGGGACAGGCGGCGACACTGAAGCTTTCTTT.

This clone was found once. Since no conserved phenylalanine or tryptophan closes the CDR3, a read error is the likely cause. The DNA is omitted, as the CDR3 cannot be located on it reliably, and the CDR3 follows TCRdb's listing. The gene calls are TRBV10-3 and TRBJ1-4; TRBD1 was called by the table and not checked on the DNA. The CDR3 length is 12 residues, termini included. Germline loops: CDR1 ENHRY, CDR2 SYGVKD. The CDR3 spells CAISEGQERPSY.

The chain employs TRBV5-4 and TRBJ1-2, with 12 bases identical to TRBD1. The CDR3 covers 14 residues. CDR1 and CDR2 (germline): SGHNT, YYREEE (reference sequence). With 3 bases clipped from V and 7 bases from J, the junction kept 4 bases outside the gene matches. CDR3 DNA sequence: TGTGCCAGCAGCTCGGGACAGGGGGCCGTTGGCTACACCTTC. Residues: CASSSGQGAVGYTF.

CDR3 sequence (DNA): TGTGCCAGCAGCGAGCGGACAGGGGCCGGGGAGCTGTTTTTT. Encoded protein: CASSERTGAGELFF. The rearrangement links TRBV11-3 to TRBJ2-2; 9 bases map to TRBD1. The V segment lost 5 bases and the J segment 6 bases; nucleotides outside the gene matches: 4. CDR3 length: 14 amino acids. Per germline, CDR1 SGHNT and CDR2 YENEEA. The whole variable domain, remainder taken from reference TRBV11-3 and TRBJ2-2, is EAGVVQSPRYKIIEKKQPVAFWCNPISGHNTLYWYLQNLGQGPELLIRYENEEAVDDSQLPKDRFSAERLKGVDSTLKIQPAELGDSAVYLCASSERTGAGELFFGEGSRLTVL.

On this clone: Other DNA sequences from this sample encode an identical CDR3 as well. V usage is TRBV5-1 and J usage is TRBJ2-2, with D maybe TRBD1 (6 bases). Trimming shortened V by 5 bases and J by 0 bases, and 11 bases separated the two germline ends. The V gene's germline CDR1 is SGHRS and CDR2 YFSETQ. The CDR3 spans 15 residues. CDR3 bases: TGCGCCAGCAGTCGTGGGGGCGCGAACACCGGGGAGCTGTTTTTT. Its protein is CASSRGGANTGELFF.

The chain joins TRBV5-5 to TRBJ1-2, with D possibly being TRBD1 (5 bases). Trimming took off 5 bases at V and 2 bases at J, with 10 bases between the two ends. This CDR3 has 13 amino acids. Looked up from germline, CDR1 is SGHKS and CDR2 is YYEKEE (reference sequence). The CDR3 protein is CASRLGHNYGYTF. The CDR3 DNA follows: TGTGCCAGCAGATTAGGACACAACTATGGCTACACCTTC.

This sequence joins TRBV5-4 and TRBJ2-1, with D tentatively TRBD2 (6 bases). From germline, CDR1 is SGHNT and CDR2 YYREEE (reference sequence). This CDR3 has 14 residues. V lost 0 bases to trimming and J lost 7 bases, with 11 bases between them. This CDR3 reads CASSLGSGVNEQFF. The CDR3 DNA is TGTGCCAGCAGCTTGGGATCGGGAGTGAATGAGCAGTTCTTC.

This clone came up a few times. This sequence joins TRBV10-3 and TRBJ2-3; 9 bases agree with TRBD2. CDR3 size: 16 residues. The V gene end was trimmed by 2 bases and the J gene end by 5 bases; junction bases not matched to a gene: 8. Germline V gene sequence: CDR1 ENHRY, CDR2 SYGVKD. The CDR3 is CAISEPRTSEGDTQYF. CDR3 sequence (DNA): TGTGCCATCAGTGAGCCCCGGACTAGCGAGGGAGATACGCAGTATTTT.

V is TRBV19 and J is TRBJ1-2; D perhaps matches TRBD1 (5 bases). The germline V and J ends were trimmed by 6 bases and 7 bases, with 12 bases remaining between them. The CDR3 is 12 amino acids. Germline values: CDR1 LNHDA, CDR2 SQIVND (reference sequence). The DNA for the CDR3 is TGTGCCAGTAGCCCCGGCGGGGGTGGCTACACCTTC. Translated, it gives CASSPGGGGYTF.

The chain combines TRBV6-5 with TRBJ2-2; no clear D gene. V shed 6 bases and J shed 6 bases, with 8 bases lying between them. The CDR3 totals 12 residues. CDR1 is MNHEY and CDR2 is SVGAGI in the germline V gene. CDR3 amino acids: CASRAPSGELFF. The CDR3 bases are TGTGCCAGCAGGGCACCGTCCGGGGAGCTGTTTTTT.

The J gene is TRBJ2-7, the V gene TRBV18, with 8 bases lining up with TRBD2. Germline loops: CDR1 KGHSH, CDR2 LQKENI. The CDR3 sequence is 17 residues long. With V trimmed by 1 base and J by 3 bases, 11 bases remained unmatched. The CDR3 DNA follows: TGTGCCAGCTCACCACTCGGAGGTAGCGGGATTATCTACGAGCAGTACTTC. Residues: CASSPLGGSGIIYEQYF.

The V gene is TRBV5-1, the J gene TRBJ2-1; 9 positions match TRBD2. The germline gives CDR1 SGHRS, CDR2 YFSETQ. CDR3 length equals 15 residues. V lost 2 bases to trimming and J lost 6 bases; unmatched junction nucleotides: 6. The CDR3 is CASSFGAGGTNEQFF. DNA of the CDR3: TGCGCCAGCAGCTTCGGAGCGGGAGGTACCAATGAGCAGTTCTTC. Full variable domain (missing parts from reference TRBV5-1 and TRBJ2-1): KAGVTQTPRYLIKTRGQQVTLSCSPISGHRSVSWYQQTPGQGLQFLFEYFSETQRNKGNFPGRFSGRQFSNSRSEMNVSTLELGDSALYLCASSFGAGGTNEQFFGPGTRLTVL.

CDR3 in DNA: TGCAGCGCCGAACGACAGGACAACACTGAAGCTTTCTTT. It specifies CSAERQDNTEAFF. V is TRBV29-1 and J is TRBJ1-1; possible D gene TRBD1, 6 bases. The V gene's germline CDR1 is SQVTM and CDR2 ANQGSEA. V was clipped by 7 bases and J by 2 bases, with 14 bases between them. The CDR3 covers 13 residues.

The chain couples TRBV5-6 to TRBJ1-4; no reliable D call. The CDR3 spans 14 residues. With 4 bases removed from V and 4 bases from J, the gap between germline ends came to 11 bases. CDR1 is SGHDT, CDR2 YYEEEE, per germline. The CDR3 is CASSRSGFNEKLFF. DNA for the CDR3: TGTGCCAGCAGCCGCTCGGGGTTTAATGAAAAACTGTTTTTT.

This sequence joins TRBV11-3 and TRBJ2-3; D is possibly TRBD1 (8 bases). Trimming removed 5 bases from V and 6 bases from J, with 21 bases in between. In germline, CDR1 is SGHNT, CDR2 YENEEA. There are 16 residues in the CDR3. CDR3 in DNA: TGTGCCAGCAGCCACAGGGGGGGCACCCCCGTGGATACGCAGTATTTT. Translated: CASSHRGGTPVDTQYF.

J is TRBJ1-2 and V is TRBV19; 8 bases agree with TRBD1. The V segment lost 9 bases and the J segment 3 bases; nucleotides outside the gene matches: 15. The V gene's germline CDR1 is LNHDA and CDR2 SQIVND (reference sequence). CDR3 size: 16 residues. CDR3 in DNA: TGTGCCAGCTTGAGGACTCCGGACAGGGCGGACTATGGCTACACCTTC. Residues: CASLRTPDRADYGYTF.

This clone was seen just once. The chain combines TRBV27 with TRBJ1-1, with TRBD1 identical over 7 bases. The germline V gene has CDR1 MNHEY and CDR2 SMNVEV (reference sequence). The CDR3 is made up of 13 amino acids. The junction had 7 bases not matched to a gene; V was cut back by 8 bases and J by 4 bases. The CDR3 loop reads CASRGTVLTEAFF. The CDR3 nucleotides read TGTGCCAGCCGGGGGACAGTCCTCACTGAAGCTTTCTTT.